This T cell receptor (beta chain) was captured in a study of T cell repertoires in cytomegalovirus infection. Study-wide points: Pooled public TCR beta family frequency picked out CMV carriers with the relevant HLA.

One entry per CDR3 protein results from TCRdb running MiXCR on the reads. Seen here are roughly 760,000 distinct CDR3 sequences, 35% observed once, and the top ten hold under 3%. This clonotype was observed a few times. Antigen: not known. Looked up from germline, CDR1 is SGHAT and CDR2 is FQDESV (reference sequence). The ends lost 2 bases at V and 6 bases at J; junction bases unmatched: 9. This CDR3 spans 15 amino acids. This clonotype originated in a human donor in good health (CMV status not recorded). Some clones in this sample may be carry-over from other donors' samples. The chain is built from TRBV11-1 and TRBJ1-1, with 7 nucleotides matching TRBD1. Sequencing was carried out using PBMCs. CDR3 coding DNA: TGTGCCAGCAGCTTATTCCAGGGGGGCTGGGCTGAAGCTTTCTTT. Amino acids: CASSLFQGGWAEAFF.